These T cell receptor beta chains were read from a single sample in a study of post-analysis software for immune sequencing data. TCRdb redid the calling of the PCR reads with MiXCR, one entry per CDR3 protein. The sample consists of 820,000 or so distinct CDR3 sequences, approximately 57% of them appearing once. The sample consisted of blood. Receptor source: a girl aged 5-17 years with multiple sclerosis. Each CDR3 is given with its conserved first and last residue. D genes are given only for firm matches. The listing skips clone size in some rows; elsewhere it reads once, few, many or a size class.

j_gene: TRBJ2-5
d_gene: TRBD2
v_gene: TRBV4-2
abundance: NA
CDR3aa: CASSQTGLGWTSGPQETQYF
CDR3nt: TGTGCCAGCAGCCAAACTGGTCTCGGTTGGACTAGCGGGCCCCAAGAGACCCAGTACTTC

j_gene: TRBJ1-1
d_gene: TRBD1
v_gene: TRBV2
abundance: NA
CDR3aa: CASTLDRAFYTEAFF
CDR3nt: TGTGCCAGCACCCTGGACAGGGCATTTTACACTGAAGCTTTCTTT

j_gene: TRBJ2-4
d_gene: NA
v_gene: TRBV5-1
abundance: NA
CDR3aa: CASSLASGTQIAKNIQYF
CDR3nt: TGCGCCAGCAGCTTGGCCTCCGGGACACAGATAGCCAAAAACATTCAGTACTTC

j_gene: TRBJ2-5
d_gene: NA
v_gene: TRBV7-9
abundance: NA
CDR3aa: CASSLAEYQETQYF
CDR3nt: TGTGCCAGCAGCTTAGCAGAGTACCAAGAGACCCAGTACTTC

j_gene: TRBJ1-2
d_gene: TRBD1
v_gene: TRBV20-1
abundance: NA
CDR3aa: CSARRGTVNYGYTF
CDR3nt: TGCAGTGCTAGACGGGGGACAGTTAACTATGGCTACACCTTC

j_gene: TRBJ2-1
d_gene: TRBD2
v_gene: TRBV28
abundance: NA
CDR3aa: CASSGMRGVAGLGEQFF
CDR3nt: TGTGCCAGCAGTGGAATGCGGGGGGTAGCGGGATTGGGTGAGCAGTTCTTC

j_gene: TRBJ1-1
d_gene: NA
v_gene: TRBV12-3/TRBV12-4
abundance: NA
CDR3aa: CASRPREWTEAFF
CDR3nt: TGTGCCAGCAGGCCCAGGGAATGGACTGAAGCTTTCTTT

j_gene: TRBJ2-7
d_gene: NA
v_gene: TRBV20-1
abundance: NA
CDR3aa: CSARDQGLNYEQYF
CDR3nt: TGCAGTGCTAGAGATCAGGGTCTAAACTACGAGCAGTACTTC

j_gene: TRBJ2-4
d_gene: TRBD2
v_gene: TRBV5-8
abundance: NA
CDR3aa: CASSLMMREREQYF
CDR3nt: TGTGCCAGCAGCTTGATGATGCGGGAGCGGGAGCAGTACTTC

j_gene: TRBJ2-7
d_gene: NA
v_gene: TRBV29-1
abundance: few
CDR3aa: CSVEGPASYEQYF
CDR3nt: TGCAGCGTTGAAGGACCGGCCTCCTACGAGCAGTACTTC

j_gene: TRBJ1-2
d_gene: NA
v_gene: TRBV3-1
abundance: few
CDR3aa: CASSRGLGREDGYTF
CDR3nt: TGTGCCAGCAGCCGCGGCTTGGGCAGGGAGGATGGCTACACCTTC

j_gene: TRBJ2-5
d_gene: NA
v_gene: TRBV7-6
abundance: NA
CDR3aa: CASSLEQYF
CDR3nt: TGTGCCAGCAGCTTAGAGCAGTACTTC

j_gene: TRBJ2-5
d_gene: TRBD2
v_gene: TRBV15
abundance: NA
CDR3aa: CATSRDRGSGSGETQYF
CDR3nt: TGTGCCACCAGCAGAGATCGGGGTAGCGGGAGTGGAGAGACCCAGTACTTC

j_gene: TRBJ2-7
d_gene: TRBD2
v_gene: TRBV29-1
abundance: NA
CDR3aa: CSVEDLSGSSYEQYF
CDR3nt: TGCAGCGTTGAAGATCTGAGCGGGAGCTCCTACGAGCAGTACTTC

j_gene: TRBJ2-7
d_gene: NA
v_gene: TRBV7-9
abundance: few
CDR3aa: CASTWGVKDGVWEQYF
CDR3nt: TGTGCCAGCACCTGGGGGGTGAAGGACGGCGTGTGGGAGCAGTACTTC

j_gene: TRBJ1-2
d_gene: NA
v_gene: TRBV29-1
abundance: NA
CDR3aa: CSASDGYTF
CDR3nt: TGCAGCGCCTCGGATGGCTACACCTTC

j_gene: TRBJ1-2
d_gene: NA
v_gene: TRBV29-1
abundance: once
CDR3aa: CSVRGTPTNHGYTF
CDR3nt: TGCAGCGTCAGGGGCACTCCCACTAACCATGGCTACACCTTC

j_gene: TRBJ1-2
d_gene: NA
v_gene: TRBV20-1
abundance: few
CDR3aa: CSSKGDPDQNYGYTF
CDR3nt: TGCAGCTCCAAAGGAGATCCAGACCAGAACTATGGCTACACCTTC

j_gene: TRBJ2-5
d_gene: NA
v_gene: TRBV29-1
abundance: NA
CDR3aa: CSALTVSGSKQYF
CDR3nt: TGCAGCGCGCTGACAGTCTCGGGGAGCAAGCAGTACTTC

j_gene: TRBJ2-7
d_gene: TRBD1
v_gene: TRBV12-3/TRBV12-4
abundance: NA
CDR3aa: CASSSTGQPHYEQYF
CDR3nt: TGTGCCAGCAGTTCCACGGGACAGCCACACTACGAGCAGTACTTC

j_gene: TRBJ2-3
d_gene: TRBD2
v_gene: TRBV27
abundance: NA
CDR3aa: CASSSRAGDTDTQYF
CDR3nt: TGTGCCAGCAGTTCTCGAGCGGGGGACACAGATACGCAGTATTTT

j_gene: TRBJ2-1
d_gene: NA
v_gene: TRBV10-3
abundance: NA
CDR3aa: CAISESGGWNNEQFF
CDR3nt: TGTGCCATCAGTGAGTCAGGGGGTTGGAACAATGAGCAGTTCTTC

j_gene: TRBJ2-7
d_gene: NA
v_gene: TRBV18
abundance: NA
CDR3aa: CASSPPGSEQYF
CDR3nt: TGTGCCAGCTCACCACCCGGGAGCGAGCAGTACTTC

j_gene: TRBJ1-5
d_gene: NA
v_gene: TRBV20-1
abundance: NA
CDR3aa: CSAREAGHQPQHF
CDR3nt: TGCAGCGCCCGGGAAGCAGGTCATCAGCCCCAGCATTTT

j_gene: TRBJ2-5
d_gene: TRBD1
v_gene: TRBV20-1
abundance: NA
CDR3aa: CSARQGKETQYF
CDR3nt: TGCAGTGCTCGACAGGGAAAAGAGACCCAGTACTTC

j_gene: TRBJ2-2
d_gene: NA
v_gene: TRBV7-9
abundance: NA
CDR3aa: CASSLEFEEDTGELFF
CDR3nt: TGTGCCAGCAGCTTAGAGTTTGAGGAGGACACCGGGGAGCTGTTTTTT

j_gene: TRBJ2-1
d_gene: TRBD1
v_gene: TRBV7-9
abundance: NA
CDR3aa: CASSIATGFNYNEQFF
CDR3nt: TGTGCCAGCAGCATCGCGACAGGGTTCAACTACAATGAGCAGTTCTTC

j_gene: TRBJ2-1
d_gene: TRBD1
v_gene: TRBV9
abundance: NA
CDR3aa: CASSLHRGQNEQFF
CDR3nt: TGTGCCAGCAGCTTACACAGGGGGCAGAATGAGCAGTTCTTC

j_gene: TRBJ2-7
d_gene: TRBD2
v_gene: TRBV6-5
abundance: few
CDR3aa: CASSRPGLAGGEQYF
CDR3nt: TGTGCCAGCAGTAGACCGGGACTAGCGGGAGGCGAGCAGTACTTC

j_gene: TRBJ2-7
d_gene: TRBD2
v_gene: TRBV20-1
abundance: NA
CDR3aa: CSAKGTSGSYEQYF
CDR3nt: TGCAGTGCTAAAGGGACTAGCGGCTCCTACGAGCAGTACTTC

j_gene: TRBJ1-5
d_gene: NA
v_gene: TRBV7-2
abundance: once
CDR3aa: CASSPRSSNQPQHF
CDR3nt: TGTGCCAGCAGCCCCCGTTCCAGCAATCAGCCCCAGCATTTT

j_gene: TRBJ1-2
d_gene: NA
v_gene: TRBV14
abundance: NA
CDR3aa: CASSFRIYGYTF
CDR3nt: TGTGCCAGCAGCTTTCGGATATATGGCTACACCTTC

j_gene: TRBJ2-3
d_gene: TRBD2
v_gene: TRBV5-6
abundance: few
CDR3aa: CASSPRTSGGSEDTQYF
CDR3nt: TGTGCCAGCAGCCCTCGGACTAGCGGGGGGTCCGAAGATACGCAGTATTTT

j_gene: TRBJ2-5
d_gene: NA
v_gene: TRBV2
abundance: NA
CDR3aa: CASNWDSQETQYF
CDR3nt: TGTGCCAGCAATTGGGACTCCCAAGAGACCCAGTACTTC

j_gene: TRBJ2-7
d_gene: TRBD1
v_gene: TRBV28
abundance: few
CDR3aa: CASSFVGTGQSSGYEQYF
CDR3nt: TGTGCCAGCAGTTTCGTAGGGACAGGACAATCGAGCGGCTACGAGCAGTACTTC

j_gene: TRBJ1-2
d_gene: NA
v_gene: TRBV4-1
abundance: NA
CDR3aa: CASSQGEGQYYGYTF
CDR3nt: TGTGCCAGCAGCCAAGGAGAGGGTCAATACTATGGCTACACCTTC

j_gene: TRBJ2-1
d_gene: NA
v_gene: TRBV27
abundance: NA
CDR3aa: CASSLRVPYNEQFF
CDR3nt: TGTGCCAGCAGTCTCCGCGTACCCTACAATGAGCAGTTCTTC

j_gene: TRBJ2-5
d_gene: TRBD2
v_gene: TRBV12-3/TRBV12-4
abundance: NA
CDR3aa: CASSHKTPSGGRETQYF
CDR3nt: TGTGCCAGCAGCCATAAAACCCCTAGCGGGGGCCGAGAGACCCAGTACTTC

j_gene: TRBJ2-3
d_gene: NA
v_gene: TRBV29-1
abundance: few
CDR3aa: CSVVRQTLQVTQYF
CDR3nt: TGCAGCGTTGTTCGACAGACACTTCAAGTTACGCAGTATTTT

j_gene: TRBJ2-7
d_gene: NA
v_gene: TRBV9
abundance: NA
CDR3aa: CASSVDGQSSYNEQYF
CDR3nt: TGTGCCAGCAGCGTCGATGGACAGAGCTCCTACAATGAGCAGTACTTC

j_gene: TRBJ1-2
d_gene: TRBD1
v_gene: TRBV27
abundance: few
CDR3aa: CASSNRTGWFYGYTF
CDR3nt: TGTGCCAGCAGTAACCGGACAGGGTGGTTTTATGGCTACACCTTC

j_gene: TRBJ1-2
d_gene: TRBD1
v_gene: TRBV20-1
abundance: few
CDR3aa: CSAPTGTGSNYGYTF
CDR3nt: TGCAGTGCGCCAACCGGGACAGGGTCTAACTATGGCTACACCTTC

j_gene: TRBJ2-7
d_gene: TRBD2
v_gene: TRBV29-1
abundance: NA
CDR3aa: CSVESVVAGRYEQYF
CDR3nt: TGCAGCGTTGAATCGGTGGTAGCGGGAAGGTACGAGCAGTACTTC

j_gene: TRBJ2-7
d_gene: NA
v_gene: TRBV20-1
abundance: few
CDR3aa: CSARGALLPYEQYF
CDR3nt: TGCAGTGCCCGAGGGGCCCTGCTCCCCTACGAGCAGTACTTC

j_gene: TRBJ1-5
d_gene: NA
v_gene: TRBV4-1
abundance: once
CDR3aa: CASSQEGRGGNQPQHF
CDR3nt: TGCGCCAGCAGCCAAGAGGGTCGAGGGGGTAATCAGCCCCAGCATTTT

j_gene: TRBJ2-5
d_gene: NA
v_gene: TRBV10-3
abundance: NA
CDR3aa: CAISEPPRGHGEQYF
CDR3nt: TGTGCCATCTCAGAACCCCCGCGGGGGCACGGTGAGCAGTACTTC

j_gene: TRBJ1-1
d_gene: NA
v_gene: TRBV7-9
abundance: few
CDR3aa: CASSPRAGEAGEAFF
CDR3nt: TGTGCCAGCAGCCCCAGAGCAGGGGAGGCGGGTGAAGCTTTCTTT

j_gene: TRBJ2-7
d_gene: NA
v_gene: TRBV12-3/TRBV12-4
abundance: NA
CDR3aa: CASSWRTASSYEQYF
CDR3nt: TGTGCCAGCAGTTGGAGGACCGCGAGCTCCTACGAGCAGTACTTC